This T cell receptor beta chain emerged from a study of shared clonotypes between healthy human individuals. The study's findings and limits: Generation probabilities of non-shared clonotypes were lower (relative to those shared by all four donors). Naive subsets tended to show greater estimated richness than memory subsets.

Data came from immunoSEQ multiplex PCR; TCRdb stores just in-frame clones and leaves some out. The sample lists some 2,100,000 clones; around 93% were seen once. The CDR3 has 15 residues. Germline CDR1 and CDR2: MNHNY and SVGAGI (reference sequence). Trimming took 0 bases from V and 4 from J, leaving 13 bases between them. With regard to this clone: Its target is unknown.

Naive-designated CD8 cells lacked CD45RO, were positively enriched for CCR7, and omitted terminally differentiated effector memory CD45RA+ cells. This TCR was recovered from a man younger than 30 in good health. Some clones in this sample may be carry-over from other donors' samples. This chain uses TRBV6-6 with TRBJ2-7, with a possible D match to TRBD2 (6 bases). Sequencing was performed on naive CD8+ T cells from PBMCs. The chain's CDR3 is CASSYSGGSGYEQYF. The CDR3 nucleotides read TGTGCCAGCAGTTACTCGGGGGGTTCGGGGTACGAGCAGTACTTC.